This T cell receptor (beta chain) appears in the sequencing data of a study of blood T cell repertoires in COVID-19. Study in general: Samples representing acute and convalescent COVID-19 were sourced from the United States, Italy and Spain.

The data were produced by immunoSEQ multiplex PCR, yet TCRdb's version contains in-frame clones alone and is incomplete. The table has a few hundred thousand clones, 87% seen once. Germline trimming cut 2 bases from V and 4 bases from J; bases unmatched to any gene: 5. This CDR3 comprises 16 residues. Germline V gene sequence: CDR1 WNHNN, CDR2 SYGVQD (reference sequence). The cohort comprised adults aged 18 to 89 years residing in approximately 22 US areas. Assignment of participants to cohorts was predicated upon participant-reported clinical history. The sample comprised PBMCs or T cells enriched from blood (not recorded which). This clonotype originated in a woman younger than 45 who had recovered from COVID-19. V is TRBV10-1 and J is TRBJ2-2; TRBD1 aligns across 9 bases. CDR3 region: CASSEPGQGGTGELFF. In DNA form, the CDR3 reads TGCGCCAGCAGTGAGCCGGGACAGGGAGGCACCGGGGAGCTGTTTTTT.